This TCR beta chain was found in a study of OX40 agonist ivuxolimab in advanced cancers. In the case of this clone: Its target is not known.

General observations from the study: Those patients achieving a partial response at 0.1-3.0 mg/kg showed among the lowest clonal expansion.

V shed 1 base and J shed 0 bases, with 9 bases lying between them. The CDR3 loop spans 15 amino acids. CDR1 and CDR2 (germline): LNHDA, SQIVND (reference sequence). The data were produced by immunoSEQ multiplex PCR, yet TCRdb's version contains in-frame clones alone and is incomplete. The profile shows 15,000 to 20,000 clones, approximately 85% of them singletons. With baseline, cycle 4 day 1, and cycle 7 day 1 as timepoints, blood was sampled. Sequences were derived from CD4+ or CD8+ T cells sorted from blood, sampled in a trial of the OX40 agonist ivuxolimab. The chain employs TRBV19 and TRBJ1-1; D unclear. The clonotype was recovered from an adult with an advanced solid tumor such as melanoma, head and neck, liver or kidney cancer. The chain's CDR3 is CASSIGSRLNTEAFF. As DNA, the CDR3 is TGTGCCAGTAGTATAGGGTCACGGTTGAACACTGAAGCTTTCTTT.